A selection of T cell receptor beta chains follows, all from one sample in a study of T-cell memory formation after mild COVID-19. From the 5' RACE reads, TCRdb called clonotypes with MiXCR, one entry per CDR3 protein. The data show 270,000 or so distinct CDR3 sequences, under 20% seen once. Sequencing was performed on PBMCs or a T cell subset sorted from them (not recorded which). All receptors derive from a man between 18 and 35 years old who had mild COVID-19 (a few samples of this study predate the infection). Cell type and time point are not known. Each CDR3 is given with its conserved first and last residue. D genes are given only for firm matches. Expanded clones get a size class; other rows say once, few or many, or leave the size out.

v_call	j_call	clone_size	d_call	cdr3_nt	cdr3_aa
TRBV9	TRBJ2-7	few	TRBD1	TGTGCCAGCAGCGATGGGACAGGGGCCAACGAGCAGTACTTC	CASSDGTGANEQYF
TRBV7-2	TRBJ1-4	NA	TRBD1	TGTGCCAGCAGCTTAGCGTTTGACAGGGTAGGAAAACTGTTTTTT	CASSLAFDRVGKLFF
TRBV20-1	TRBJ1-3	once	NA	TGCAGTGCTAGAGATCTGGGAGGGTTGGGAAACACCATATATTTT	CSARDLGGLGNTIYF
TRBV30	TRBJ2-1	NA	TRBD1	TGTGCCTGGGGGACAGGGAACTACAATGAGCAGTTCTTC	CAWGTGNYNEQFF
TRBV12-3/TRBV12-4	TRBJ1-5	few	NA	TGTGCCAGCGGGGAGGATCAGCCCCAGCATTTT	CASGEDQPQHF
TRBV9	TRBJ1-1	NA	NA	TGTGCCAGCAGCCCAGTGGGCAGAGGGCCTGAAGCTTTCTTT	CASSPVGRGPEAFF
TRBV5-1	TRBJ1-2	few	NA	TGCGCCAGCAGCTCGGAAGGGACGCAGTTAAGCTACACCTTC	CASSSEGTQLSYTF
TRBV5-1	TRBJ2-3	NA	NA	TGCGCCAGCAGCTTGGTCGGCAGATCTACAGATACGCAGTATTTT	CASSLVGRSTDTQYF
TRBV7-9	TRBJ2-7	many	TRBD1	TGTGCCAGCAGCCATCGGACAGGGGGAACCTACGAGCAGTACTTC	CASSHRTGGTYEQYF
TRBV3-1	TRBJ2-1	many	TRBD2	TGTGCCAGCAGCCAGGCCGGCAGCGGGGGCTCCTACAATGAGCAGTTCTTC	CASSQAGSGGSYNEQFF
TRBV4-1	TRBJ2-7	NA	NA	TGCGCCAGCAGCCAAGGCGGCCTAGAAGTGTGGGAGCAGTACTTC	CASSQGGLEVWEQYF
TRBV19	TRBJ1-2	NA	NA	TGTGCCAGTAGTATGCCAACGAACTATGGCTACACCTTC	CASSMPTNYGYTF
TRBV21-1	TRBJ2-2	many	NA	TGTGCCAGCAGCAAAGCGCTAGCGGGGAACACCGGGGAGCTGTTTTTT	CASSKALAGNTGELFF
TRBV5-8	TRBJ2-5	NA	NA	TGTGCCAGCAGCAGAGGGACACGTAACCCAGAGACCCAGTACTTC	CASSRGTRNPETQYF
TRBV4-1	TRBJ1-2	few	NA	TGCGCCAGCAGCACCCCCCCCCAAGGAGGGGCTAGAGGCTACACCTTC	CASSTPPQGGARGYTF
TRBV10-1	TRBJ2-1	many	NA	TGCGCCAGCAGCGAAGGTCCCTACAATGAGCAGTTCTTC	CASSEGPYNEQFF
TRBV28	TRBJ1-1	NA	NA	TGTGCCAGCAGTTTGCGGTGGGGTGAAGGCGAGAACACTGAAGCTTTCTTT	CASSLRWGEGENTEAFF
TRBV20-1	TRBJ1-3	few	NA	TGCAGTGCTCTATCCAGGGTCTTTGGAAACACCATATATTTT	CSALSRVFGNTIYF
TRBV5-1	TRBJ2-5	NA	NA	TGCGCCAGCAGCTTGGGTGGGGATGAGACCCAGTACTTC	CASSLGGDETQYF
TRBV5-1	TRBJ1-2	NA	NA	TGCGCCAGCAGCTTAGGAGTGGAGGGCTCACGTGGCTACACCTTC	CASSLGVEGSRGYTF
TRBV5-5	TRBJ1-1	NA	NA	TGTGCCAGCAGCTCAACTGTCGGGTTCTACACTGAAGCTTTCTTT	CASSSTVGFYTEAFF
TRBV7-2	TRBJ2-5	NA	NA	TGTGCGACCTCCTCAATGGCGGGGGCACCTATGGAGTCCCAGTACTTC	CATSSMAGAPMESQYF
TRBV7-9	TRBJ1-1	NA	NA	TGTGCCAGCAGCTTATCACAGGGAGCTTTCTTT	CASSLSQGAFF
TRBV5-1	TRBJ2-2	NA	TRBD1	TGCGCCAGCAGGACCGGGACAGGGGTAGGCGGGGAGCTGTTTTTT	CASRTGTGVGGELFF
TRBV7-8	TRBJ1-2	few	TRBD1	TGTGCCAGCAGCAGCTCCCATACAGGGGGCCAAGGCTACACCTTC	CASSSSHTGGQGYTF
TRBV28	TRBJ1-4	NA	TRBD1	TGTGCCAGCAGTTTAGGGGACAGGGGTGGTGAAAAACTGTTTTTT	CASSLGDRGGEKLFF
TRBV27	TRBJ2-2	NA	NA	TGTGCCAGCAGTGATAACACCGGGGAGCTGTTTTTT	CASSDNTGELFF
TRBV20-1	TRBJ2-5	few	TRBD2	TGCAGTGCACCGGGACTAGCGGGGGGCGGGGGAGAGACCCAGTACTTC	CSAPGLAGGGGETQYF
TRBV6-2/TRBV6-3	TRBJ2-3	few	NA	TGTGCCAGCAGTTACGACCCGGGGCAGCCCTACACAGATACGCAGTATTTT	CASSYDPGQPYTDTQYF
TRBV7-6	TRBJ1-1	NA	NA	TGTGCCAGCAGCTTAGCAGGCCAAATGGGCACTGAAGCTTTCTTT	CASSLAGQMGTEAFF
TRBV7-2	TRBJ2-5	few	NA	TGTGCCAGCAGCCCCCACCGGACTAATTCGGAGACCCAGTACTTC	CASSPHRTNSETQYF
TRBV7-8	TRBJ1-4	few	TRBD1	TGTGCCAGCAGCCCCGGACAGGGAACTAATGAAAAACTGTTTTTT	CASSPGQGTNEKLFF
TRBV7-2	TRBJ2-3	few	NA	NA	CASSLFGNGVNTQYF
TRBV29-1	TRBJ2-7	few	NA	TGCAGCGTTGAAGCCAGTGTCCACGAGCAGTACTTC	CSVEASVHEQYF
TRBV20-1	TRBJ2-5	NA	TRBD2	TGCAGTGCTCCCGGAGCGGGGGAGGGTATTGAGACCCAGTACTTC	CSAPGAGEGIETQYF
TRBV4-3	TRBJ1-6	once	NA	TGCGCCAGCAGCCAAGATCTTGGGTGCCTCCACTTT	CASSQDLGCLHF